The present T cell receptor beta chain was sequenced within a study of CD8 T cells in ankylosing spondylitis. Trimming took 2 bases from V and 5 from J; bases not matched to a gene: 6. The CDR3 is 14 amino acids. Per the germline V gene, CDR1 is DFQATT and CDR2 is SNEGSKA (reference sequence). In its sample, this clonotype was seen a few times. Its antigen is not identified. Study outcomes and limitations: Within ankylosing spondylitis blood, a TCR beta motif made up of fewer than ten highly homologous variants appeared to be characteristic.

TCRdb re-analysed the 5' RACE reads in MiXCR, keeping a single row per CDR3 protein. The data contain approximately 550,000 distinct CDR3 sequences, over 9.5% of them singletons. The chain combines TRBV20-1 with TRBJ2-7, with 10 bases matching TRBD1. This clonotype originated in a male donor with ankylosing spondylitis. The specimen sequenced was blood, either unsorted or a sorted T cell fraction (not recorded which). CDR3 sequence reads: CSARPGQGIHEQYF. The CDR3 bases are TGCAGTGCTAGACCGGGACAGGGGATCCACGAGCAGTACTTC.